The 15 T cell receptor beta chains given below trace back to one sample, sequenced in a study of Graves' ophthalmopathy and Graves' hyperthyroidism. RNA transcripts provided the template for amplifying TCR beta CDR3 regions. The authors performed first-round RT-PCR with HTBI primers and then a second-round multiplex PCR. TCRdb reprocessed the multiplex PCR reads via MiXCR and lists one record per CDR3 protein. Of roughly 1.1 million distinct CDR3 sequences listed, roughly 35% are singletons. The sample taken for sequencing was peripheral blood or thyroid tissue (not recorded which). The source of these receptors is an adult man with Graves' hyperthyroidism.

The chain links TRBV5-6 to TRBJ1-1, with D unclear. V lost 4 bases and J lost 7, with 20 bases in between. Germline V gives CDR1 SGHDT, CDR2 YYEEEE. The CDR3 spans 15 residues. CDR3 amino acids: CASSPAVKERLEAFF. CDR3 DNA: TGTGCCAGCAGCCCAGCAGTCAAGGAGAGACTTGAAGCTTTCTTT.

V and J are TRBV25-1 and TRBJ2-7; D is perhaps TRBD1 (5 bases). The CDR3 sequence is 14 residues long. Per germline, CDR1 MGHDK and CDR2 SYGVNS. Trimming took off 4 bases at V and 2 bases at J, with 12 bases between the two ends. The chain's CDR3 is CASSAARVAYEQYF. In DNA form, the CDR3 reads TGTGCCAGCAGTGCAGCCAGGGTCGCCTACGAGCAGTACTTC.

This chain links TRBV10-3 with TRBJ1-1; D is perhaps TRBD1 (5 bases). This CDR3 has 13 amino acids. The V gene lost 7 bases and the J gene lost 4 bases, with 13 bases spanning the gap. Germline CDR1 and CDR2: ENHRY and SYGVKD. The CDR3 sequence is CAITGEGRTEAFF. In DNA, the CDR3 is TGTGCCATCACCGGGGAGGGGCGCACTGAAGCTTTCTTT.

This clonotype was observed many times. This chain uses TRBV19 with TRBJ1-1, with TRBD1 as a possible D gene (5 bases). The germline gives CDR1 LNHDA, CDR2 SQIVND (reference sequence). This CDR3 region has 12 residues. Trimming cost V 6 bases and J 7 bases, with 12 bases left between them. The CDR3, as DNA: TGTGCCAGTAGGAATCAGGGTAATGAAGCTTTCTTT. Translated: CASRNQGNEAFF.

This clonotype was seen a single time. A much larger clone is a single base away; this may be a read error. The CDR3 DNA is TGTGCCAGCAGCTCCCAGGGGGGGATTAGCAGTCAGCCCCAGCATTTT. Translated: CASSSQGGISSQPQHF. The chain employs TRBV11-2 and TRBJ1-5; 7 bases agree with TRBD1. Germline V gene sequence: CDR1 SGHAT, CDR2 FQNNGV. CDR3 length: 16 amino acids.

This chain links TRBV5-5 with TRBJ2-5, with D possibly being TRBD1 (5 bases). This CDR3 spans 15 amino acids. Germline V CDR1 and CDR2: SGHKS, YYEKEE (reference sequence). V was clipped by 2 bases and J by 1 base, with 12 bases between them. DNA of the CDR3: TGTGCCAGCAGCTTATCTTGGGGCAGCCAAGAGACCCAGTACTTC. This gives the protein CASSLSWGSQETQYF.

As for this clonotype: This sequence may be a read error, since a much larger clone differs from it by one base. The chain links TRBV7-7 to TRBJ2-7; 9 bases map to TRBD1. The CDR3 covers 14 residues. The V gene end was trimmed by 7 bases and the J gene end by 2 bases; junction bases not matched to a gene: 6. Germline V gene lookup returns CDR1 SSHAT and CDR2 FNYEAQ (reference sequence). The CDR3 loop reads CASIPWDRAYEQYF. In nucleotides, the CDR3 is TGTGCCAGCATTCCCTGGGACAGGGCCTACGAGCAGTACTTC. The full variable domain, its missing parts supplied by reference TRBV7-7 and TRBJ2-7, is GAGVSQSPRYKVTKRGQDVTLRCDPISSHATLYWYQQALGQGPEFLTYFNYEAQPDKSGLPSDRFSAERPEGSISTLTIQRTEQRDSAMYRCASIPWDRAYEQYFGPGTRLTVT.

This clonotype has only a few counts. This chain uses TRBV12-3 or TRBV12-4 with TRBJ1-5; D is undetermined. Trimming cost V 3 bases and J 7 bases, with 10 bases left between them. The CDR3 is 13 amino acids. As DNA, the CDR3 is TGTGCCAGCAGTTTCCGGCCGAGCCAGCCCCAGCATTTT. Its protein product is CASSFRPSQPQHF.

The count of this clonotype is one. CDR3 loop: CASVEGAGSGANVLTF. The CDR3 DNA is TGTGCCAGCGTTGAAGGAGCGGGTTCCGGGGCCAACGTCCTGACTTTC. This rearrangement joins TRBV25-1 to TRBJ2-6; D might be TRBD2 (6 bases). V was clipped by 8 bases and J by 4 bases, with 18 bases between them. The CDR3 consists of 16 residues. Germline values: CDR1 MGHDK, CDR2 SYGVNS.

This clonotype was found a few times. The V and J genes are TRBV9 and TRBJ1-6; 8 positions agree with TRBD1. The CDR3 spans 15 residues. V trimming: 0 bases; J trimming: 10 bases; junction bases outside the gene matches: 6. Germline CDR1 is SGDLS and CDR2 is YYNGEE. CDR3 nucleotide sequence: TGTGCCAGCAGCGTAGGAAACAGGGGGGACTCACCCCTCCACTTT. Translating gives CASSVGNRGDSPLHF.

This clonotype has more than one count but fewer than ten. The chain joins TRBV6-5 to TRBJ2-2; tentatively, D is TRBD1 (5 bases). This CDR3 region has 14 residues. Germline assignment: CDR1 MNHEY and CDR2 SVGAGI. The ends were cut back, 2 bases at V and 8 bases at J, with 12 bases in the middle. CDR3 protein: CASSYGATSGELFF. The CDR3 bases are TGTGCCAGCAGTTACGGGGCTACCTCGGGGGAGCTGTTTTTT.

The CDR3 DNA follows: TGTGCCAGCAGCTTCGAGAGACACCCTTCCTACGAGCAGTACTTC. Translated, it gives CASSFERHPSYEQYF. This chain connects TRBV7-8 to TRBJ2-7; no clear D gene. This CDR3 is 15 amino acids long. Trimming removed 3 bases from V and 1 base from J, with 13 bases in between. Germline CDR1 is SGHVS and CDR2 is FQNEAQ.

This sequence joins TRBV25-1 and TRBJ1-1; 7 bases match TRBD1. The CDR3 extends over 12 amino acids. CDR1 and CDR2 from the germline V gene are MGHDK and SYGVNS. CDR3: CAYGQDPPGAFF. CDR3 in DNA: TGTGCTTACGGACAGGACCCCCCAGGAGCTTTCTTT.

This clonotype was seen at least ten times. The chain couples TRBV19 to TRBJ1-1, with D possibly being TRBD1 (6 bases). Germline CDR1 reads LNHDA; CDR2 reads SQIVND (reference sequence). Between the trimmed V and J ends, which lost 9 bases and 1 base, there was a span of 12 bases. This CDR3 region has 13 residues. CDR3 residues: CASYPGQNTEAFF. The CDR3 nucleotides are TGTGCCAGCTACCCGGGACAGAACACTGAAGCTTTCTTT.

For this clonotype: One end of the junction varies from germline; a read error may be responsible. The rearrangement joins TRBV10-3 to TRBJ2-7, with 8 bases aligning to TRBD1. Germline lookup yields CDR1 ENHRY and CDR2 SYGVKD. The CDR3 length is 13 residues. In DNA form, the CDR3 reads TGTGCCAGCAGTACAAGGACAGGGACCGAGCAGTACTTC. Amino acid sequence: CASSTRTGTEQYF.